The 28 T cell receptor beta chains below all came from one sample that was sequenced in a study of response to subunit inactivated influenza vaccine. Each CDR3 protein gets one entry after TCRdb re-called the RT-PCR reads with MiXCR. The table has roughly 670,000 distinct CDR3 sequences, around 15% seen once. The sample in question was PBMCs from blood, obtained approximately 15 days before vaccination. All receptors come from a man aged 50 to 59 who received an inactivated influenza vaccine.

The J gene is TRBJ2-7, the V gene TRBV6-1; 8 positions agree with TRBD2. This CDR3 region has 15 residues. Losses at the gene ends were 6 bases for V and 4 bases for J; bases not matched to a gene: 11. CDR1 is MNHNS, CDR2 SASEGT, per germline. The CDR3 region is CASSRAGAGVYEQYF. CDR3 in DNA: TGTGCCAGCAGCCGAGCGGGGGCGGGGGTATACGAGCAGTACTTC.

The J gene is TRBJ2-5, the V gene TRBV20-1; perhaps TRBD2 as D (5 bases). V was shortened by 4 bases and J by 1 base, with 7 bases between the two germline ends. Per the germline V gene, CDR1 is DFQATT and CDR2 is SNEGSKA (reference sequence). This CDR3 comprises 12 residues. This chain's CDR3 is CSAIGIQETQYF. CDR3 nucleotides: TGCAGTGCTATCGGGATCCAAGAGACCCAGTACTTC.

This rearrangement joins TRBV27 to TRBJ2-7, with 7 bases lining up with TRBD2. The V gene's germline CDR1 is MNHEY and CDR2 SMNVEV (reference sequence). Trimming removed 0 bases from V and 4 bases from J; junction bases left unmatched: 6. The CDR3 is 15 amino acids. The CDR3 nucleotides read TGTGCCAGCAGTTTATCGTGGGCGGGAGAGTACGAGCAGTACTTC. It specifies CASSLSWAGEYEQYF.

This clonotype has more than one count but fewer than ten. The chain recombines TRBV5-1 with TRBJ2-5; 8 bases fit TRBD1. The CDR3 runs 14 residues. Losses at the gene ends were 4 bases for V and 5 bases for J; bases not matched to a gene: 7. Per the germline V gene, CDR1 is SGHRS and CDR2 is YFSETQ. CDR3 protein: CASSTRTGRETQYF. As DNA, the CDR3 is TGCGCCAGCAGCACCCGGACAGGGCGGGAGACCCAGTACTTC.

This clonotype was counted only a few times. This sequence joins TRBV27 and TRBJ1-6; D may be TRBD1 (5 bases). The CDR3 spans 16 residues. Germline lookup yields CDR1 MNHEY and CDR2 SMNVEV (reference sequence). V gave up 5 bases and J gave up 5 bases, with 16 bases separating them. CDR3 amino acids: CASSPSVRGNNSPLHF. The CDR3 coding sequence is TGTGCCAGCAGTCCGTCCGTGAGGGGTAATAATTCACCCCTCCACTTT.

V gene TRBV23-1 combines with J gene TRBJ2-7; 8 bases line up with TRBD1. TRBV23-1 has ORF status, its function being uncertain. The CDR3 runs 14 residues. The V gene end was trimmed by 3 bases and the J gene end by 3 bases; junction bases not matched to a gene: 4. The CDR3 sequence: CASSHRDRNYEQYF. The CDR3 nucleotides are TGCGCCAGCAGTCACCGGGACAGGAACTACGAGCAGTACTTC.

This clonotype has more than one count but fewer than ten. The chain links TRBV13 to TRBJ2-7; 8 nucleotides line up with TRBD1. This CDR3 contains 15 residues. CDR1 is PRHDT and CDR2 is FYEKMQ in the germline V gene (reference sequence). J gave up 5 bases and V 2 bases, and 8 bases lay outside the gene matches. The CDR3 loop reads CASSLLAGQGNEQYF. As DNA, the CDR3 is TGTGCCAGCAGCTTACTGGCCGGACAGGGTAACGAGCAGTACTTC.

This clonotype was observed many times. The V call is TRBV20-1, the J call TRBJ1-5; unclear D gene. The length of the CDR3 is 16 residues. The V and J ends lost 0 bases and 0 bases respectively, with 12 bases between them. Germline V gives CDR1 DFQATT, CDR2 SNEGSKA (reference sequence). DNA of the CDR3: TGCAGTGCTAGAGATCCGAGGAACCCTAGCAATCAGCCCCAGCATTTT. Translated: CSARDPRNPSNQPQHF.

Ten or more counts support this clonotype. V gene TRBV12-3 or TRBV12-4 combines with J gene TRBJ2-5, with 10 bases that match TRBD1. The junction had 7 bases not matched to a gene; V was cut back by 5 bases and J by 4 bases. This CDR3 contains 15 residues. Here the CDR3 reads CASSRTTGGGETQYF. The DNA for the CDR3 is TGTGCCAGCAGTCGCACGACAGGGGGCGGAGAGACCCAGTACTTC.

The V and J genes are TRBV20-1 and TRBJ2-2; 10 nucleotides align to TRBD1. Germline CDR1 and CDR2: DFQATT and SNEGSKA (reference sequence). The length of the CDR3 is 16 residues. Trimming took 3 bases from V and 4 from J; bases not matched to a gene: 8. The CDR3 protein is CSASDGQGVSTGELFF. CDR3 DNA: TGCAGTGCTAGCGACGGACAGGGGGTGAGCACCGGGGAGCTGTTTTTT.

The chain joins TRBV5-4 to TRBJ2-2; D not resolved. The CDR3 has 15 amino acids. Germline loops: CDR1 SGHNT, CDR2 YYREEE (reference sequence). The V end lost 2 bases, the J end lost 0 bases, and 8 bases lay between the germline ends. The CDR3 sequence: CASSFNSPNTGELFF. The DNA of the CDR3 is TGTGCCAGCAGCTTCAACAGCCCGAACACCGGGGAGCTGTTTTTT.

The chain employs TRBV4-2 and TRBJ1-2, with TRBD1 matching 9 bases. Germline-derived CDR1 and CDR2 are LGHNA and YNFKEQ. The CDR3 contains 17 residues. With V trimmed by 1 base and J by 4 bases, 10 bases remained unmatched. CDR3: CASSQAGQGILGYGYTF. CDR3 nucleotide sequence: TGTGCCAGCAGCCAAGCGGGACAGGGAATCCTAGGCTATGGCTACACCTTC.

This clonotype occurred a few times. The chain employs TRBV7-3 and TRBJ2-1, with D tentatively TRBD2 (5 bases). The CDR3 contains 14 residues. Germline lookup yields CDR1 SGHTA and CDR2 FQGTGA. Trimming shortened V by 1 base and J by 9 bases, and 13 bases separated the two germline ends. The CDR3 protein is CASSLNLLRGEQFF. In nucleotides, the CDR3 is TGTGCCAGCAGCTTAAATCTGCTCCGGGGTGAGCAGTTCTTC.

This chain connects TRBV25-1 to TRBJ2-7; D ambiguous. This CDR3 spans 13 amino acids. CDR1 and CDR2 from the germline V gene are MGHDK and SYGVNS. V was pared by 5 bases and J by 5 bases, with 13 bases between. The CDR3 DNA reads as TGTGCCAGCAGTAATTTAAAGTTCAACGAGCAGTACTTC. Translating gives CASSNLKFNEQYF.

Turning to this clonotype: A much more abundant neighbour one base away suggests this may be a read error. The chain combines TRBV15 with TRBJ2-7, with no clear D. V was trimmed by 5 bases and J by 4 bases, leaving 12 bases between them. The CDR3 length is 13 residues. Germline V gene sequence: CDR1 LNHNV, CDR2 YYDKDF (reference sequence). The CDR3 DNA sequence: TGTGCCACCAGCCCCCGGGCAACTTACGAGCAGTACTTC. Its translation: CATSPRATYEQYF.

This clonotype came up a few times. The chain couples TRBV20-1 to TRBJ2-3; 8 bases match TRBD1. V lost 6 bases, J lost 6 bases, and 11 bases stayed unmatched. This CDR3 contains 14 residues. Germline V gives CDR1 DFQATT, CDR2 SNEGSKA (reference sequence). The CDR3 nucleotides are TGCAGTGCCCCCGGACAGGGCATATTCGATACGCAGTATTTT. Translation: CSAPGQGIFDTQYF.

At least ten counts were recorded for this clonotype. The rearrangement uses TRBV20-1 and TRBJ2-7, with TRBD1 matching over 8 bases. CDR1 is DFQATT and CDR2 is SNEGSKA in the germline V gene (reference sequence). The CDR3 contains 13 residues. V was clipped by 8 bases and J by 2 bases; unmatched bases: 8. CDR3 loop: CSMLGQVPYEQYF. CDR3 nucleotide sequence: TGCAGTATGCTGGGACAGGTCCCCTACGAGCAGTACTTC.

V and J are TRBV5-1 and TRBJ1-2; tentatively, D is TRBD1 (6 bases). With 2 bases removed from V and 5 bases from J, the gap between germline ends came to 13 bases. CDR1 is SGHRS, CDR2 YFSETQ, per germline. CDR3 length: 14 amino acids. CDR3 nucleotides: TGCGCCAGCAGCTTAACCAGGGGAGGGTATGGCTACACCTTC. This translates into CASSLTRGGYGYTF.

This clonotype was seen repeatedly, ten times or more. The chain recombines TRBV2 with TRBJ2-5, with D hard to call. CDR3 length: 13 amino acids. CDR1 and CDR2 (germline): SNHLY, FYNNEI. Trimming left V 3 bases short and J 1 base short, with 6 bases between. The CDR3 nucleotides read TGTGCCAGCAGTGAGTTTTCCCAAGAGACCCAGTACTTC. Protein: CASSEFSQETQYF.

This clonotype occurred a few times. The rearrangement links TRBV2 to TRBJ2-3; 8 bases are a match to TRBD2. J was trimmed by 3 bases and V by 5 bases; bases with no gene match: 10. This CDR3 has 16 amino acids. Germline V gene sequence: CDR1 SNHLY, CDR2 FYNNEI. The CDR3 DNA reads TGTGCCAGCAGTCCAAATCCGGGACTAGTAACAGATACGCAGTATTTT. The encoded protein is CASSPNPGLVTDTQYF.

V usage is TRBV12-3 or TRBV12-4 and J usage is TRBJ2-2, with unresolved D. The V and J ends lost 5 bases and 1 base respectively, with 8 bases between them. CDR3 length equals 14 residues. CDR3 DNA: TGTGCCAGCAGTCCTTATGGGAACACCGGGGAGCTGTTTTTT. Translating it yields CASSPYGNTGELFF.

Ten or more counts support this clonotype. The chain uses TRBV24-1 and TRBJ1-5; D is unclear. The V gene lost 9 bases and the J gene lost 8 bases, with 7 bases spanning the gap. The germline gives CDR1 KGHDR, CDR2 SFDVKD. This CDR3 has 10 residues. In DNA form, the CDR3 reads TGTGCCACCGGAAGAAAGCCCCAGCATTTT. As protein: CATGRKPQHF.

J is TRBJ1-5 and V is TRBV18, with 9 bases matching TRBD1. Germline V gene lookup returns CDR1 KGHSH and CDR2 LQKENI. After removal of 3 bases from V and 6 bases from J, the junction contained 9 bases not matched to a gene. CDR3 length: 16 amino acids. The DNA for the CDR3 is TGTGCCAGCTCACCGCTGGGACAGGGCCTCGGTCAGCCCCAGCATTTT. It translates to CASSPLGQGLGQPQHF.

V is TRBV5-1 and J is TRBJ2-5; D unresolved. CDR1 SGHRS and CDR2 YFSETQ come from the germline V gene. V was cut by 3 bases and J by 5 bases, with 20 bases left in between. The CDR3 consists of 16 residues. This CDR3 is CASSSAELLGWETQYF. The CDR3 region has the DNA TGCGCCAGCAGCTCCGCGGAGCTCTTGGGGTGGGAGACCCAGTACTTC.

This clonotype was recorded at least ten times. The chain couples TRBV12-3 or TRBV12-4 to TRBJ2-3; possibly TRBD2 for D (6 bases). Trimming stripped 2 bases from V and 2 bases from J, with 11 bases between. There are 15 residues in the CDR3. DNA for the CDR3: TGTGCCAGCAGTTTACGTCAGCGGGCCACAGATACGCAGTATTTT. The encoded protein is CASSLRQRATDTQYF.

The gene calls are TRBV5-1 and TRBJ2-7; tentatively, D is TRBD2 (5 bases). CDR3 length equals 16 residues. The V gene's germline CDR1 is SGHRS and CDR2 YFSETQ. V was cut by 0 bases and J by 4 bases, with 17 bases left in between. This chain's CDR3 is CASSLGAPGRLYEQYF. As DNA, the CDR3 is TGCGCCAGCAGCTTGGGGGCCCCTGGACGACTATACGAGCAGTACTTC.

The chain has TRBV29-1 and TRBJ2-1; TRBD2 might be the D (5 bases). Germline values: CDR1 SQVTM, CDR2 ANQGSEA. This CDR3 has 11 amino acids. The V end was cut by 3 bases, the J end by 5 bases, with 5 bases between. The CDR3 DNA is TGCAGCGTTGAGAGGGACAATGAGCAGTTCTTC. Its protein product is CSVERDNEQFF.

The chain links TRBV7-9 to TRBJ2-7; the D gene is possibly TRBD2 (6 bases). The CDR3 has 14 amino acids. CDR1 is SEHNR, CDR2 FQNEAQ, per germline (reference sequence). Trimming stripped 5 bases from V and 3 bases from J, with 14 bases between. This CDR3 is CASSPGRGIYEQYF. The CDR3 DNA reads as TGTGCCAGCAGCCCTGGTCGGGGGATCTACGAGCAGTACTTC.